The 22 T cell receptor beta chains presented below share a single source sample, sequenced in a study of cytomegalovirus exposure and HLA in healthy donors. PCR used 60 Vbeta primers and 13 Jbeta primers. Repertoires were generated with immunoSEQ multiplex PCR, while TCRdb's copy carries only in-frame clones and drops some. The sample holds 200,000 or so clones, over 65% seen once. What was sequenced was PBMCs. These receptors originate from a human donor in good health.

This clone turned up a few times. The chain has TRBV7-9 and TRBJ2-1; TRBD2 might be the D (5 bases). Germline V gene data show CDR1 as SEHNR and CDR2 as FQNEAQ (reference sequence). Deletions cut 5 bases from V and 4 bases from J, with 18 bases between. This CDR3 contains 16 residues. The CDR3 DNA sequence: TGTGCCAGCAGCACTGGGGAGAGTCTTATTTACAATGAGCAGTTCTTC. It encodes CASSTGESLIYNEQFF. The variable domain in full, with the rest retrieved from reference TRBV7-9 and TRBJ2-1, is DTGVSQNPRHKITKRGQNVTFRCDPISEHNRLYWYRQTLGQGPEFLTYFQNEAQLEKSRLLSDRFSAERPKGSFSTLEIQRTEQGDSAMYLCASSTGESLIYNEQFFGPGTRLTVL.

The J gene is TRBJ1-4, the V gene TRBV25-1; 7 nucleotides line up with TRBD1. The V segment lost 4 bases and the J segment 5 bases; nucleotides outside the gene matches: 7. The CDR3 is 15 amino acids. Germline V gives CDR1 MGHDK, CDR2 SYGVNS. In DNA, the CDR3 is TGTGCCAGCAGTGGGGTGACAGGGTGGAATGAAAAACTGTTTTTT. Translating gives CASSGVTGWNEKLFF.

The J gene is TRBJ2-4, the V gene TRBV28, with 9 bases that match TRBD1. This CDR3 spans 18 amino acids. J was trimmed by 1 base and V by 4 bases; bases with no gene match: 11. CDR1 and CDR2 from the germline V gene are MDHEN and SYDVKM. The CDR3 region is CASSSLDRGGRAKNIQYF. The CDR3 DNA is TGTGCCAGCAGTTCCCTGGACAGGGGTGGCCGGGCCAAAAACATTCAGTACTTC.

The chain uses TRBV27 and TRBJ1-6; possibly TRBD1 for D (6 bases). Germline lookup yields CDR1 MNHEY and CDR2 SMNVEV (reference sequence). The V gene lost 6 bases and the J gene lost 11 bases, with 20 bases spanning the gap. The CDR3 has 15 amino acids. CDR3: CASRRVTGNGAPLHF. DNA for the CDR3: TGTGCCAGCAGGCGGGTCACAGGGAACGGGGCACCCCTCCACTTT.

The chain links TRBV19 to TRBJ2-3; 7 positions agree with TRBD1. Trimming removed 4 bases from V and 5 bases from J; junction bases left unmatched: 12. Germline V gives CDR1 LNHDA, CDR2 SQIVND (reference sequence). The length of the CDR3 is 16 residues. Written as DNA, the CDR3 is TGTGCCAGTAGTAACCGGGGACAGCTATCGAAAGATACGCAGTATTTT. Its protein is CASSNRGQLSKDTQYF.

This chain joins TRBV2 and TRBJ2-5, with 9 positions matching TRBD1. Germline loops: CDR1 SNHLY, CDR2 FYNNEI. V trimming: 5 bases; J trimming: 4 bases; junction bases outside the gene matches: 2. The CDR3 consists of 13 residues. The DNA of the CDR3 is TGTGCCAGCAGTTACAGGGGGCGAGAGACCCAGTACTTC. Protein sequence: CASSYRGRETQYF.

The chain combines TRBV6-1 with TRBJ1-1; 9 bases align to TRBD1. Trimming at V came to 7 bases and at J to 4 bases, leaving 10 bases not matched to a gene. CDR1 is MNHNS, CDR2 SASEGT, per germline. This CDR3 is 15 amino acids long. CDR3 coding DNA: TGTGCCAGCACCTGGACAGGGGATGCGGGCACTGAAGCTTTCTTT. Translated, it gives CASTWTGDAGTEAFF.

The gene calls are TRBV28 and TRBJ2-1; 9 bases align to TRBD1. J was trimmed by 8 bases and V by 4 bases; bases with no gene match: 12. The CDR3 totals 16 residues. Germline V gene data show CDR1 as MDHEN and CDR2 as SYDVKM. The CDR3 spells CASSYRRDRDIDEQFF. The CDR3, as DNA: TGTGCCAGCAGTTATCGCCGGGACAGGGATATCGATGAGCAGTTCTTC. Looking up the rest from reference TRBV28 and TRBJ2-1 gives the full variable domain: DVKVTQSSRYLVKRTGEKVFLECVQDMDHENMFWYRQDPGLGLRLIYFSYDVKMKEKGDIPEGYSVSREKKERFSLILESASTNQTSMYLCASSYRRDRDIDEQFFGPGTRLTVL.

As DNA, the CDR3 is TGTGCCAGCAGCTCTGGACTAGCGGGAAGGAACGCCTACAATGAGCAGTTCTTC. Translated: CASSSGLAGRNAYNEQFF. The rearrangement uses TRBV7-2 and TRBJ2-1, with TRBD2 matching 12 bases. Germline V gene sequence: CDR1 SGHTA, CDR2 FQGNSA. V lost 4 bases to trimming and J lost 2 bases; unmatched junction nucleotides: 9. The CDR3 loop spans 18 amino acids.

V gene TRBV13 combines with J gene TRBJ2-1, with 8 bases matching TRBD1. The CDR3 sequence is 16 residues long. Germline values: CDR1 PRHDT, CDR2 FYEKMQ (reference sequence). The ends lost 5 bases at V and 5 bases at J; junction bases unmatched: 11. Written as DNA, the CDR3 is TGTGCCAGCAGCCATATGGCAGGGGGCTACAACAATGAGCAGTTCTTC. It translates to CASSHMAGGYNNEQFF. Full variable domain (outside the CDR3, taken from reference TRBV13 and TRBJ2-1): AAGVIQSPRHLIKEKRETATLKCYPIPRHDTVYWYQQGPGQDPQFLISFYEKMQSDKGSIPDRFSAQQFSDYHSELNMSSLELGDSALYFCASSHMAGGYNNEQFFGPGTRLTVL.

This clone was recorded once. This rearrangement joins TRBV7-2 to TRBJ2-7; a possible D gene is TRBD1 (7 bases). Germline V gene lookup returns CDR1 SGHTA and CDR2 FQGNSA. This CDR3 has 15 residues. V lost 1 base and J lost 3, with 13 bases in between. CDR3 sequence reads: CASSLGGTAYYEQYF. The CDR3 bases are TGTGCCAGCAGCTTAGGCGGGACAGCCTACTACGAGCAGTACTTC.

CDR3 protein: CAIRIGQEGSGNTIYF. As DNA, the CDR3 is TGTGCCATCAGGATCGGACAGGAAGGCTCTGGAAACACCATATATTTT. V and J are TRBV10-3 and TRBJ1-3, with 7 bases fitting TRBD1. V was clipped by 6 bases and J by 0 bases; unmatched bases: 8. This CDR3 region has 16 residues. CDR1 and CDR2 from the germline V gene are ENHRY and SYGVKD.

The table lists this clone with a count of one. This chain joins TRBV9 and TRBJ2-5; possible D gene TRBD2, 5 bases. Germline CDR1 reads SGDLS; CDR2 reads YYNGEE. CDR3 size: 15 residues. The V end lost 0 bases, the J end lost 0 bases, and 9 bases lay between the germline ends. CDR3: CASSVGGAHQETQYF. The DNA for the CDR3 is TGTGCCAGCAGCGTAGGGGGAGCCCACCAAGAGACCCAGTACTTC.

The rearrangement joins TRBV18 to TRBJ1-3; D gene uncertain. Germline V gives CDR1 KGHSH, CDR2 LQKENI. This CDR3 is built from 15 residues. V lost 2 bases, J lost 4 bases, and 12 bases lay in between. The CDR3: CASSPKTEFGNTIYF. The CDR3 region has the DNA TGTGCCAGCTCACCAAAAACAGAGTTCGGAAACACCATATATTTT. Complete variable domain (other parts from reference TRBV18 and TRBJ1-3): NAGVMQNPRHLVRRRGQEARLRCSPMKGHSHVYWYRQLPEEGLKFMVYLQKENIIDESGMPKERFSAEFPKEGPSILRIQQVVRGDSAAYFCASSPKTEFGNTIYFGEGSWLTVV.

V is TRBV2 and J is TRBJ2-3, with D possibly TRBD1 on 6 matching bases. The CDR3 is 15 residues long. V lost 2 bases to trimming and J lost 10 bases, with 19 bases between them. Per the germline V gene, CDR1 is SNHLY and CDR2 is FYNNEI. The CDR3 DNA reads TGTGCCAGCAGTGAAATTGGGGGCTACGGAAGCTCGCAGTATTTT. Its translation is CASSEIGGYGSSQYF.

Note on this clone: The sample contains more than one DNA sequence encoding this CDR3. The chain is built from TRBV5-1 and TRBJ2-7, with D maybe TRBD2 (6 bases). CDR3 size: 14 residues. Germline V gives CDR1 SGHRS, CDR2 YFSETQ. Between the trimmed V and J ends, which lost 0 bases and 0 bases, there was a span of 7 bases. DNA of the CDR3: TGCGCCAGCAGCTTGGCCGGGGGCTCCTACGAGCAGTACTTC. It yields the protein CASSLAGGSYEQYF.

The J gene is TRBJ2-3, the V gene TRBV27; TRBD1 agrees at 10 bases. The CDR3 is made up of 18 amino acids. The J segment lost 3 bases and the V segment lost 3 bases, leaving 12 bases of the junction unmatched. The germline gives CDR1 MNHEY, CDR2 SMNVEV (reference sequence). The CDR3 is CASSLDPPGTGVTDTQYF. The CDR3 region has the DNA TGTGCCAGCAGTTTGGATCCCCCCGGGACAGGGGTTACAGATACGCAGTATTTT.

The rearrangement joins TRBV7-2 to TRBJ2-7; 7 bases are a match to TRBD1. From germline, CDR1 is SGHTA and CDR2 FQGNSA. V was clipped by 1 base and J by 2 bases; unmatched bases: 5. The CDR3 has 15 amino acids. The CDR3 reads CASSLGAGGTYEQYF. The CDR3 nucleotides read TGTGCCAGCAGCTTAGGGGCAGGGGGTACCTACGAGCAGTACTTC.

This chain links TRBV18 with TRBJ1-5; a weak D match, TRBD1 (5 bases). CDR3 length: 14 residues. The germline V gene encodes CDR1 KGHSH and CDR2 LQKENI. Trimming removed 3 bases at V and 6 bases at J, with 12 bases between. Here the CDR3 reads CASSPARVGQPQHF. CDR3 nucleotides: TGTGCCAGCTCACCCGCCAGGGTGGGTCAGCCCCAGCATTTT.

With respect to this clone: Different DNA sequences within this sample yield the same CDR3. The J gene is TRBJ1-2, the V gene TRBV29-1, with TRBD1 matching 12 bases. V trimming: 6 bases; J trimming: 4 bases; junction bases outside the gene matches: 12. This CDR3 is built from 16 residues. Germline CDR1 reads SQVTM; CDR2 reads ANQGSEA. The CDR3 region is CSVEGQGALSTYGYTF. The CDR3 DNA reads TGCAGCGTCGAGGGACAGGGGGCCCTGAGTACCTATGGCTACACCTTC.

As DNA, the CDR3 is TGTGCCAGCAGTTCGTCACTAGGACCAGATACGCAGTATTTT. Amino acid sequence: CASSSSLGPDTQYF. The chain couples TRBV27 to TRBJ2-3; TRBD2 might be the D (5 bases). V was pared by 4 bases and J by 4 bases, with 12 bases between. The CDR3 sequence is 14 residues long. Germline V gives CDR1 MNHEY, CDR2 SMNVEV (reference sequence).

The chain carries TRBV7-6 and TRBJ2-3; 12 bases map to TRBD2. This CDR3 has 16 amino acids. In germline, CDR1 is SGHVS, CDR2 FNYEAQ. V trimming: 2 bases; J trimming: 6 bases; junction bases outside the gene matches: 6. DNA for the CDR3: TGTGCCAGCAGCTTAAGACTAGCGGGAGACATCGATACGCAGTATTTT. Encoded protein: CASSLRLAGDIDTQYF.